This TCR beta chain was sequenced during a study of human T cells and chemical hapten exposure. Across the whole study: On roughly 2 cm by roughly 2 cm of upper inner arm skin, sensitization was performed with 2% DPC.

TCRdb processed the RACE reads anew with MiXCR; each CDR3 protein has one entry. The sample yields roughly 62,000 distinct CDR3 sequences, 9.5% to 15% seen once. Germline V gene sequence: CDR1 LGHDT, CDR2 YNNKEL (reference sequence). V shed 0 bases and J 2 bases; nucleotides not matched to a gene: 1. The length of the CDR3 is 14 residues. The study's findings and limits: Patch test score was positively correlated with the counts of TCRs that had expanded at PT1.

In regard to this clonotype: Its antigen is not known.

Time point: patch test 3, about 24 weeks after DPC sensitization. Regarding treatment: therapeutic diphenylcyclopropenone sensitization with weekly scalp DPC. Each donor was an alopecia patient between 18 and 70 years of age who qualified for DPC. This TCR was sampled from a man aged 25 to 40 with alopecia areata. Some clones in this sample may be carry-over from other donors' samples. The chain combines TRBV3-1 with TRBJ2-7; TRBD1 agrees at 7 bases. Sequenced material: whole blood, taken in connection with sensitization to the hapten diphenylcyclopropenone (DPC). In nucleotides, the CDR3 is TGTGCCAGCAGCCAAGACGGGACAGCCTACGAGCAGTACTTC. It codes for CASSQDGTAYEQYF.